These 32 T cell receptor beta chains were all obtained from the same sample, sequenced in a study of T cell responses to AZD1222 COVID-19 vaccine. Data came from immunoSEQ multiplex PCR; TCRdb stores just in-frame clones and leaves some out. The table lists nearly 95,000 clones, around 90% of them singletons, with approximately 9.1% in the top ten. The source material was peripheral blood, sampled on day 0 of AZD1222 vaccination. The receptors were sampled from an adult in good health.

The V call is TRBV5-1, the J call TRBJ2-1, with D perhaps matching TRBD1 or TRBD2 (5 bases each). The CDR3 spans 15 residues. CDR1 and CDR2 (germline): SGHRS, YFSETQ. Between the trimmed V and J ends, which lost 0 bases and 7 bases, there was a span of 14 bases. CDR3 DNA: TGCGCCAGCAGCTTGGCCCCCTTCTGGGGGAATGAGCAGTTCTTC. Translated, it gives CASSLAPFWGNEQFF.

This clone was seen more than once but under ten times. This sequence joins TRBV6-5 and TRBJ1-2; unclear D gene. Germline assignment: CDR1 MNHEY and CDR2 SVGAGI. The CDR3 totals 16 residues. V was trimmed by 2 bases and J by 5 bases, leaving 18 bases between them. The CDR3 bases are TGTGCCAGCAGTTACGGGCTGGGTCTCCGTCCTTATGGCTACACCTTC. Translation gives CASSYGLGLRPYGYTF.

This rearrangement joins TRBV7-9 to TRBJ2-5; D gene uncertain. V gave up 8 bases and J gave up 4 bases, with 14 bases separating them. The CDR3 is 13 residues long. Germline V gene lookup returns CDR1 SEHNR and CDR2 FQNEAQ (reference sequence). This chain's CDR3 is CASLSAATETQYF. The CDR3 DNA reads TGTGCCAGCCTCTCGGCGGCGACAGAGACCCAGTACTTC. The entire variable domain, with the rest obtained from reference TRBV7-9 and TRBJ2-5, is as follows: DTGVSQNPRHKITKRGQNVTFRCDPISEHNRLYWYRQTLGQGPEFLTYFQNEAQLEKSRLLSDRFSAERPKGSFSTLEIQRTEQGDSAMYLCASLSAATETQYFGPGTRLLVL.

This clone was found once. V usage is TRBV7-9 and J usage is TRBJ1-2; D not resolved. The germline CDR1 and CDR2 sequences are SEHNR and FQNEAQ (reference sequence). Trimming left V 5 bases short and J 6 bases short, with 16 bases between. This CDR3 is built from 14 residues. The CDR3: CASSADYFGNGYTF. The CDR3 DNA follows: TGTGCCAGCAGCGCGGACTATTTTGGGAATGGCTACACCTTC. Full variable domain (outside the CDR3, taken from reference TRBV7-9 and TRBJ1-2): DTGVSQNPRHKITKRGQNVTFRCDPISEHNRLYWYRQTLGQGPEFLTYFQNEAQLEKSRLLSDRFSAERPKGSFSTLEIQRTEQGDSAMYLCASSADYFGNGYTFGSGTRLTVV.

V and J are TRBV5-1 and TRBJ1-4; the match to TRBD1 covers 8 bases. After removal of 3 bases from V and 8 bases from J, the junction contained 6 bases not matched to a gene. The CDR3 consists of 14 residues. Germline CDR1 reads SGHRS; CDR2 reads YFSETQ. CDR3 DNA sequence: TGCGCCAGCAGCTCCGGACAGGGTTTCGAAAAACTGTTTTTT. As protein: CASSSGQGFEKLFF. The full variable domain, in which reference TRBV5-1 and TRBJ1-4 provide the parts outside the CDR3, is KAGVTQTPRYLIKTRGQQVTLSCSPISGHRSVSWYQQTPGQGLQFLFEYFSETQRNKGNFPGRFSGRQFSNSRSEMNVSTLELGDSALYLCASSSGQGFEKLFFGSGTQLSVL.

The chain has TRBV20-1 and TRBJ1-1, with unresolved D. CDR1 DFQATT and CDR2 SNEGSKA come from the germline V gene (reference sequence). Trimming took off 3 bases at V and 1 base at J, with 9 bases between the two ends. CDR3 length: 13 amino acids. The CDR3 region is CSASWTQNTEAFF. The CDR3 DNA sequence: TGCAGTGCTAGTTGGACTCAGAACACTGAAGCTTTCTTT.

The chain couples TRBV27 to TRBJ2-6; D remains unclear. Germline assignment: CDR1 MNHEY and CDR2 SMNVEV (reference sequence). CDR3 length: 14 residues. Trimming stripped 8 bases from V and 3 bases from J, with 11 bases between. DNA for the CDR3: TGTGCCAGCCGCACCCACAATGGGGCCAACGTCCTGACTTTC. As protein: CASRTHNGANVLTF.

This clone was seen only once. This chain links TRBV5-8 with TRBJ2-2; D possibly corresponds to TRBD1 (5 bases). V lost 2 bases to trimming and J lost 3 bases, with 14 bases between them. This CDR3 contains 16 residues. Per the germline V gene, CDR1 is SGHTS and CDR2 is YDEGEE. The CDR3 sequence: CASSFGLSQDTGELFF. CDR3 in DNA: TGTGCCAGCAGCTTCGGTCTCTCACAGGACACCGGGGAGCTGTTTTTT.

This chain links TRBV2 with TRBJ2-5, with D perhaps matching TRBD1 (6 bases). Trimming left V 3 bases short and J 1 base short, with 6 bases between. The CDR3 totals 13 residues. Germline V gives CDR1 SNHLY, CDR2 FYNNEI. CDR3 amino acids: CASSETGQETQYF. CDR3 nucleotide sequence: TGTGCCAGCAGTGAGACAGGCCAAGAGACCCAGTACTTC.

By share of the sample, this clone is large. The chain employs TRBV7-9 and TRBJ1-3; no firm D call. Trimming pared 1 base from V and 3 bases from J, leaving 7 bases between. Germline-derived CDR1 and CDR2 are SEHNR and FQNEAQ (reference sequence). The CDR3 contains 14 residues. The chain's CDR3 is CASSLGGGGNTIYF. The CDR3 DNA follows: TGTGCCAGCAGCTTAGGGGGAGGTGGAAACACCATATATTTT. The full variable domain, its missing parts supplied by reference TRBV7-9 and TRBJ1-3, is DTGVSQNPRHKITKRGQNVTFRCDPISEHNRLYWYRQTLGQGPEFLTYFQNEAQLEKSRLLSDRFSAERPKGSFSTLEIQRTEQGDSAMYLCASSLGGGGNTIYFGEGSWLTVV.

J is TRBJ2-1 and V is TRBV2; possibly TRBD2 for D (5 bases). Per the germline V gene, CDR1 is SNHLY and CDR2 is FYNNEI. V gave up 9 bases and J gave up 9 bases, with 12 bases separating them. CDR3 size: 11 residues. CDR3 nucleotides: TGTGCCAGTGGACTCGCCCGTGAGCAGTTCTTC. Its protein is CASGLAREQFF. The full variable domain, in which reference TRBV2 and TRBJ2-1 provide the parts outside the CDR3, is EPEVTQTPSHQVTQMGQEVILRCVPISNHLYFYWYRQILGQKVEFLVSFYNNEISEKSEIFDDQFSVERPDGSNFTLKIRSTKLEDSAMYFCASGLAREQFFGPGTRLTVL.

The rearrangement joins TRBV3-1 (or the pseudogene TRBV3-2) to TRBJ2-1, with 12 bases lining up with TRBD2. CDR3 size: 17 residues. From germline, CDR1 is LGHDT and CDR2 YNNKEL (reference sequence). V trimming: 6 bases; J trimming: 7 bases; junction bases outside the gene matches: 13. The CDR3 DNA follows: TGTGCCAGCAGTACGACTAGCGGGGGTCTCTTGGCTAATGAGCAGTTCTTC. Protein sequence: CASSTTSGGLLANEQFF.

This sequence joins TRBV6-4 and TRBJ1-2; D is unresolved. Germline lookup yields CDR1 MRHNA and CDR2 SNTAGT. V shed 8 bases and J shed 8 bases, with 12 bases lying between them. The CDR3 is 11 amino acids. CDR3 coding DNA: TGTGCCAGCGAGGAGTCTGGAGGCTACACCTTC. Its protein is CASEESGGYTF.

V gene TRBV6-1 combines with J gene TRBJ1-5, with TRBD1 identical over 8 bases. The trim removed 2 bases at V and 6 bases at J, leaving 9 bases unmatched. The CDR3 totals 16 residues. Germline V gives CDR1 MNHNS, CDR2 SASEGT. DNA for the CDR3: TGTGCCAGCAGTGAACAGTCTACAGGGGGAGGTCAGCCCCAGCATTTT. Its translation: CASSEQSTGGGQPQHF.

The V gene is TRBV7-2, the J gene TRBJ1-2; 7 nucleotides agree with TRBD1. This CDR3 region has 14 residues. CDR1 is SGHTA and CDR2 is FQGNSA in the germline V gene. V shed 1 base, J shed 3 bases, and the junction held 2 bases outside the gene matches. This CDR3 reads CASSLETGHYGYTF. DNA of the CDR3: TGTGCCAGCAGCTTAGAGACAGGGCACTATGGCTACACCTTC.

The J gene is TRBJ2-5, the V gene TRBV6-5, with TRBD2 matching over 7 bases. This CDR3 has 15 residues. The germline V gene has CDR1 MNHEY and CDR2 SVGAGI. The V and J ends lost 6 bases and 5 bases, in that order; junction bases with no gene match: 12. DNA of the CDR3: TGTGCCAGCAGCGAGCACGGGAGGCACGGGGAGACCCAGTACTTC. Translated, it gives CASSEHGRHGETQYF.

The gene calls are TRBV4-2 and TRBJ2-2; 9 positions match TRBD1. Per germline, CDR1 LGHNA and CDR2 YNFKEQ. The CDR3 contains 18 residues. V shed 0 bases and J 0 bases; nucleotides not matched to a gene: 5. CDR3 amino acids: CASSQDTGTGPNTGELFF. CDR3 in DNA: TGTGCCAGCAGCCAAGACACCGGGACAGGGCCGAACACCGGGGAGCTGTTTTTT.

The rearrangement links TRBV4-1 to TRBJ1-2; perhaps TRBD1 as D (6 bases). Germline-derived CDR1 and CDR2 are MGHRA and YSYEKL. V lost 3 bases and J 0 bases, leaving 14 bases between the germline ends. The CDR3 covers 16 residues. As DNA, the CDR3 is TGCGCCAGCAGCCAGGCGAAGCAGGGGTCTAACTATGGCTACACCTTC. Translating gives CASSQAKQGSNYGYTF.

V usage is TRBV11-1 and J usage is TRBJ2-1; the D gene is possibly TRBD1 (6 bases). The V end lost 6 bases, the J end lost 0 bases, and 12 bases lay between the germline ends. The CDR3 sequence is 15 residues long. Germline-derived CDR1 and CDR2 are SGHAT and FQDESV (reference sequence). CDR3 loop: CASSRQGSSYNEQFF. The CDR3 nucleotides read TGTGCCAGCAGTCGTCAGGGGAGCTCCTACAATGAGCAGTTCTTC.

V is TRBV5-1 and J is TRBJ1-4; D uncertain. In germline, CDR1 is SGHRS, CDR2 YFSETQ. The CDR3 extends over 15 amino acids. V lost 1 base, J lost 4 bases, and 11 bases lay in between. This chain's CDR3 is CASSLNSGSNEKLFF. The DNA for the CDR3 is TGCGCCAGCAGCTTGAATTCAGGAAGTAATGAAAAACTGTTTTTT.

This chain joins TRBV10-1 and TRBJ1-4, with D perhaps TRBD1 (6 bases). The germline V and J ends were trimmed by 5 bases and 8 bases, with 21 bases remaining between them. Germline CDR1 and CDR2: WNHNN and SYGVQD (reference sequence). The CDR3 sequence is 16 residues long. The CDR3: CASSKTWDIRGEKLFF. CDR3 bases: TGCGCCAGCAGTAAGACCTGGGACATACGAGGGGAAAAACTGTTTTTT.

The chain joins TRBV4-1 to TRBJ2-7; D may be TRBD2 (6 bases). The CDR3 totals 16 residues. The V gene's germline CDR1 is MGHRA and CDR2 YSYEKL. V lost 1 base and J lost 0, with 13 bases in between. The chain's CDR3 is CASSQVAGNPSYEQYF. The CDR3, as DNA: TGCGCCAGCAGCCAAGTGGCGGGGAACCCCTCCTACGAGCAGTACTTC.

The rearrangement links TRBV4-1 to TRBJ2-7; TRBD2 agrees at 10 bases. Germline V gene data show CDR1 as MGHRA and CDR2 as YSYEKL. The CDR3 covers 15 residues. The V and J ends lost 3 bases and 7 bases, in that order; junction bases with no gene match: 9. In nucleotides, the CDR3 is TGCGCCAGCAGCCAGCTTCTAGCGGGGGTAGAAGAGCAGTACTTC. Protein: CASSQLLAGVEEQYF.

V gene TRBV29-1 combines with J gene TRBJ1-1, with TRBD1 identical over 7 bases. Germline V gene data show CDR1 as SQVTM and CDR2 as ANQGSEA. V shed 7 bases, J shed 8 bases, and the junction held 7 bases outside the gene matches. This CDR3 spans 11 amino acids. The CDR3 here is CSGLQGREAFF. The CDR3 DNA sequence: TGCAGCGGCTTACAGGGGAGGGAAGCTTTCTTT.

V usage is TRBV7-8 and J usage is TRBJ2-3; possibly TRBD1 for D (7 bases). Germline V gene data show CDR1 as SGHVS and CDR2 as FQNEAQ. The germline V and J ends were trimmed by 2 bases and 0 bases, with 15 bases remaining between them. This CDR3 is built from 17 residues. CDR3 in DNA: TGTGCCAGCAGCTTATCGGGACAGCGGGCTAGCACAGATACGCAGTATTTT. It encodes CASSLSGQRASTDTQYF.

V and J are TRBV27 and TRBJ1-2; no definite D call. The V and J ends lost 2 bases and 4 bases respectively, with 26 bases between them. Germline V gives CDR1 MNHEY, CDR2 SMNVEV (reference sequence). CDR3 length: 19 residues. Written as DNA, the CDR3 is TGTGCCAGCAGTTTACAGCCCTCTACCTCCTTTCCGGATCTCTATGGCTACACCTTC. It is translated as CASSLQPSTSFPDLYGYTF.

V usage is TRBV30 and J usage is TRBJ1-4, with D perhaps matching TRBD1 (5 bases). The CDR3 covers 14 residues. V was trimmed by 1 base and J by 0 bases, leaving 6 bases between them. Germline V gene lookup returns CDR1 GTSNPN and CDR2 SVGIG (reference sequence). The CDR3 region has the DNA TGTGCCTGGAGTGGGGGGGCAACTAATGAAAAACTGTTTTTT. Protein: CAWSGGATNEKLFF.

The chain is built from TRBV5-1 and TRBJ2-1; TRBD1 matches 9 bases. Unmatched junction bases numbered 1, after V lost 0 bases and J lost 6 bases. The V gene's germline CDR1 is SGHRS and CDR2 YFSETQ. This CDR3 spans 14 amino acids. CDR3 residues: CASSLGQGVNEQFF. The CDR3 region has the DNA TGCGCCAGCAGCTTGGGACAGGGGGTCAATGAGCAGTTCTTC.

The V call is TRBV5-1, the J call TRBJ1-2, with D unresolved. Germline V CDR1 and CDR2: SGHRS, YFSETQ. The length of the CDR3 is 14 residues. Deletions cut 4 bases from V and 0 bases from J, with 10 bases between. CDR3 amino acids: CASSSLGPNYGYTF. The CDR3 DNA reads TGCGCCAGCAGCAGCCTAGGGCCTAACTATGGCTACACCTTC.

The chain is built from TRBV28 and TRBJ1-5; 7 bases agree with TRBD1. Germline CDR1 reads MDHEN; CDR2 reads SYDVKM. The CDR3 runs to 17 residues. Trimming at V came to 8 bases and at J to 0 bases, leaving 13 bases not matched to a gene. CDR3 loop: CASLRGGTAHSNQPQHF. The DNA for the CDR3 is TGTGCCAGCTTACGGGGGGGGACAGCTCATAGCAATCAGCCCCAGCATTTT.

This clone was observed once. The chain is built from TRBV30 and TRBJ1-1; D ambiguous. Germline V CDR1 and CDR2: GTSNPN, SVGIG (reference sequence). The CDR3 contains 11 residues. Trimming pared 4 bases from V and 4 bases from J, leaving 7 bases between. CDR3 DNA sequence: TGTGCCTGGATCACCTCCACTGAAGCTTTCTTT. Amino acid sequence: CAWITSTEAFF.

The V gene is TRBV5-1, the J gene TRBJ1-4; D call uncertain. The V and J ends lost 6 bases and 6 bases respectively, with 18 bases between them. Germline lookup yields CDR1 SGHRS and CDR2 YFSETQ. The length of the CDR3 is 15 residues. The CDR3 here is CASTQSASGDEKLFF. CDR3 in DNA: TGCGCCAGCACCCAATCCGCATCTGGGGATGAAAAACTGTTTTTT. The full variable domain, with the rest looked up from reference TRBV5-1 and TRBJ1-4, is KAGVTQTPRYLIKTRGQQVTLSCSPISGHRSVSWYQQTPGQGLQFLFEYFSETQRNKGNFPGRFSGRQFSNSRSEMNVSTLELGDSALYLCASTQSASGDEKLFFGSGTQLSVL.